The T cell receptor beta chain under discussion was sequenced for a study of blood T cell repertoires in COVID-19. As originally analysed: Reference gene primer amplification gave nucleated cell count estimates. Sequencing was performed with immunoSEQ multiplex PCR; in TCRdb, only in-frame clones are kept and a portion is missing. That table is the source of V, J and clone size, and D and trimming were worked out from the DNA. The table lists about 230,000 clones, around 88% of them singletons. The CDR3 totals 16 residues. The V call is TRBV21-1, the J call TRBJ2-5; TRBD2 is taken as the D call from the table, unchecked against the DNA. TRBV21-1 is noted as a pseudogene. The sequence was collected from a woman in her thirties or forties with acute COVID-19. Sequenced input: PBMCs or T cells enriched from blood (not recorded which). DNA of the CDR3: TGTGCCAGCAGCAAAGCCCTCGACGGGGAACAAGAGACCCAGTACTTC. Translated: CASSKALDGEQETQYF.